A single sample is the source of the 23 T cell receptor beta chains below, sequenced in a study of T cell responses to AZD1222 COVID-19 vaccine. Clones were read by immunoSEQ multiplex PCR, and TCRdb kept only the in-frame ones, dropping some. The sample records about 120,000 clones, roughly 90% being singletons. The sequencing here drew on peripheral blood, taken 28 days after the second AZD1222 dose. The receptors derive from an adult who received the AZD1222 COVID-19 vaccine.

The V gene is TRBV7-3, the J gene TRBJ1-5; no clear D. Germline-derived CDR1 and CDR2 are SGHTA and FQGTGA. This CDR3 contains 13 residues. Trimming pared 5 bases from V and 3 bases from J, leaving 8 bases between. The CDR3 loop reads CASSEGPNQPQHF. CDR3 nucleotides: TGTGCCAGCAGCGAAGGACCCAATCAGCCCCAGCATTTT.

This chain joins TRBV19 and TRBJ1-5, with D unclear. Trimming left V 4 bases short and J 2 bases short, with 9 bases between. CDR3 length: 14 residues. Per germline, CDR1 LNHDA and CDR2 SQIVND (reference sequence). The CDR3 DNA reads TGTGCCAGTAGTAAGAGCTTCGGCAATCAGCCCCAGCATTTT. The encoded protein is CASSKSFGNQPQHF.

In its sample, this clone was seen once. This chain connects TRBV10-2 to TRBJ1-2; D is ambiguous. V was shortened by 0 bases and J by 5 bases, with 10 bases between the two germline ends. Germline V lookup: CDR1 WSHSY, CDR2 SAAADI. This CDR3 contains 14 residues. The CDR3 nucleotides read TGCGCCAGCAGTGAGTCGATGTCTTGGTATGGCTACACCTTC. It encodes CASSESMSWYGYTF.

CDR3 in amino acids: CAIGGTGSYEQYF. Here the CDR3 DNA reads TGTGCCATCGGGGGAACGGGCTCCTACGAGCAGTACTTC. The chain links TRBV10-3 to TRBJ2-7; D is tentatively TRBD1 or TRBD2 (5 bases each). Germline CDR1 ENHRY, CDR2 SYGVKD. The CDR3 extends over 13 amino acids. V shed 8 bases and J shed 0 bases, with 11 bases lying between them.

The rearrangement links TRBV5-1 to TRBJ2-3, with 9 nucleotides matching TRBD1. V dropped 4 bases and J dropped 3; count of bases not matched to a gene: 3. This CDR3 is built from 14 residues. Looked up from germline, CDR1 is SGHRS and CDR2 is YFSETQ. CDR3 coding DNA: TGCGCCAGCAGCGGAGGACAGGGGACAGATACGCAGTATTTT. This encodes CASSGGQGTDTQYF.

This chain connects TRBV2 to TRBJ2-2; D remains ambiguous. Germline CDR1 and CDR2: SNHLY and FYNNEI. V lost 5 bases and J lost 3, with 13 bases in between. The CDR3 has 15 amino acids. The CDR3 spells CASSSGLAYTGELFF. The CDR3 nucleotides read TGTGCCAGCAGTTCCGGGTTGGCGTACACCGGGGAGCTGTTTTTT.

The chain has TRBV6-5 and TRBJ1-2; weak D call: TRBD1 (5 bases). The CDR3 length is 15 residues. The germline gives CDR1 MNHEY, CDR2 SVGAGI. V was pared by 8 bases and J by 1 base, with 17 bases between. The chain's CDR3 is CASSEGAGLNYGYTF. The CDR3, as DNA: TGTGCCAGCTCCGAAGGGGCAGGGCTTAACTATGGCTACACCTTC.

The gene calls are TRBV3-1 (or the pseudogene TRBV3-2) and TRBJ1-2; 8 bases align to TRBD1. CDR3 length: 14 amino acids. The trim removed 4 bases at V and 6 bases at J, leaving 7 bases unmatched. Germline CDR1 and CDR2: LGHDT and YNNKEL (reference sequence). The DNA of the CDR3 is TGTGCCAGCAGCCCCCAGACGGGACAGGATGGCTACACCTTC. Protein sequence: CASSPQTGQDGYTF.

The V and J genes are TRBV2 and TRBJ1-2, with 7 positions matching TRBD1. In germline, CDR1 is SNHLY, CDR2 FYNNEI. V lost 4 bases to trimming and J lost 2 bases; unmatched junction nucleotides: 1. The CDR3 loop spans 13 amino acids. DNA for the CDR3: TGTGCCAGCAGTGGACAGGGCAACTATGGCTACACCTTC. This encodes CASSGQGNYGYTF.

V and J are TRBV3-1 (or the pseudogene TRBV3-2) and TRBJ2-2; 10 bases agree with TRBD1. The CDR3 has 16 amino acids. V was clipped by 5 bases and J by 6 bases; unmatched bases: 9. Looked up from germline, CDR1 is LGHDT and CDR2 is YNNKEL (reference sequence). The CDR3 DNA sequence: TGTGCCAGCAGCAACGTCCGGGACAGGGGCTCCGGGGAGCTGTTTTTT. Its protein product is CASSNVRDRGSGELFF.

The chain joins TRBV2 to TRBJ2-5, with 10 bases that match TRBD2. There are 16 residues in the CDR3. V lost 4 bases, J lost 1 base, and 6 bases stayed unmatched. Germline V gene data show CDR1 as SNHLY and CDR2 as FYNNEI. The CDR3 protein is CASSVIAGGFQETQYF. CDR3 bases: TGTGCCAGCAGTGTCATAGCGGGGGGATTCCAAGAGACCCAGTACTTC. Supplemented by reference TRBV2 and TRBJ2-5, the full variable domain reads EPEVTQTPSHQVTQMGQEVILRCVPISNHLYFYWYRQILGQKVEFLVSFYNNEISEKSEIFDDQFSVERPDGSNFTLKIRSTKLEDSAMYFCASSVIAGGFQETQYFGPGTRLLVL.

The chain uses TRBV2 and TRBJ1-2, with D possibly being TRBD1 (6 bases). Trimming stripped 0 bases from V and 0 bases from J, with 11 bases between. The germline V gene has CDR1 SNHLY and CDR2 FYNNEI. This CDR3 spans 16 amino acids. The CDR3 DNA reads as TGTGCCAGCAGTGAAGCCAGGGGACTGACTAACTATGGCTACACCTTC. Protein sequence: CASSEARGLTNYGYTF.

The chain employs TRBV4-1 and TRBJ1-2; 7 bases are shared with TRBD1. Trimming removed 0 bases from V and 8 bases from J; junction bases left unmatched: 12. This CDR3 is built from 16 residues. CDR1 is MGHRA, CDR2 YSYEKL, per germline. For the CDR3, the DNA is TGCGCCAGCAGCCAAGATCCCCGGGGACAGCGTGCAGGCTACACCTTC. It translates to CASSQDPRGQRAGYTF.

The J gene is TRBJ2-3, the V gene TRBV29-1; TRBD2 is a possible D gene (5 bases). The CDR3 spans 13 residues. V was pared by 8 bases and J by 0 bases, with 12 bases between. Looked up from germline, CDR1 is SQVTM and CDR2 is ANQGSEA. The CDR3 region has the DNA TGCAGCTCGAGCGGATCTAGCACAGATACGCAGTATTTT. It codes for CSSSGSSTDTQYF.

This clone was recorded a few times. The rearrangement links TRBV3-1 (or the pseudogene TRBV3-2) to TRBJ1-6; a possible D gene is TRBD1 (6 bases). Looked up from germline, CDR1 is LGHDT and CDR2 is YNNKEL (reference sequence). There are 16 residues in the CDR3. Deletions cut 1 base from V and 8 bases from J, with 15 bases between. This CDR3 reads CASSQARQVSYSPLHF. DNA of the CDR3: TGTGCCAGCAGCCAAGCTCGACAGGTTTCTTATTCACCCCTCCACTTT.

This chain connects TRBV6-5 to TRBJ1-1, with 8 bases matching TRBD1. CDR1 and CDR2 (germline): MNHEY, SVGAGI. The CDR3 is 15 amino acids. J lost 5 bases, V lost 2 bases, and 7 bases had no gene match. The CDR3 nucleotides are TGTGCCAGCAGTTACGGAGGGAACAGGGGGACTGAAGCTTTCTTT. Its translation: CASSYGGNRGTEAFF.

This sequence joins TRBV4-3 and TRBJ1-5; unclear D gene. V lost 0 bases and J 4 bases, leaving 10 bases between the germline ends. Germline V gene sequence: CDR1 LGHNA, CDR2 YSLEER. This CDR3 spans 15 amino acids. CDR3 coding DNA: TGCGCCAGCAGCCAAGATCGGGCAGGAAATCAGCCCCAGCATTTT. It specifies CASSQDRAGNQPQHF.

The chain links TRBV7-9 to TRBJ1-2; the D is unclear. This CDR3 contains 17 residues. Germline CDR1 SEHNR, CDR2 FQNEAQ (reference sequence). Trimming removed 5 bases at V and 0 bases at J, with 19 bases between. CDR3 DNA sequence: TGTGCCAGCAGCACCTCAGCCCCAAAGTTGTCTAACTATGGCTACACCTTC. The encoded protein is CASSTSAPKLSNYGYTF.

This sequence joins TRBV6-4 and TRBJ1-1, with a possible D match to TRBD1 (5 bases). The germline V and J ends were trimmed by 4 bases and 1 base, with 7 bases remaining between them. Germline V lookup: CDR1 MRHNA, CDR2 SNTAGT. The CDR3 is made up of 13 amino acids. The CDR3 region is CASSAGQNTEAFF. CDR3 nucleotide sequence: TGTGCCAGCAGTGCTGGACAGAACACTGAAGCTTTCTTT.

This clone was recorded once. The J gene is TRBJ2-7, the V gene TRBV19, with TRBD2 matching over 7 bases. CDR3 size: 15 residues. Germline V gene data show CDR1 as LNHDA and CDR2 as SQIVND (reference sequence). V shed 5 bases and J 0 bases; nucleotides not matched to a gene: 7. The chain's CDR3 is CASSYGLAASYEQYF. The CDR3 DNA reads TGTGCCAGTAGTTACGGGCTAGCGGCCTCCTACGAGCAGTACTTC.

This clone was seen just once. The chain employs TRBV11-2 and TRBJ2-1; D call uncertain. The V gene lost 4 bases and the J gene lost 6 bases, with 10 bases spanning the gap. Germline-derived CDR1 and CDR2 are SGHAT and FQNNGV. This CDR3 spans 13 amino acids. CDR3 residues: CASSSNIANEQFF. CDR3 nucleotide sequence: TGTGCCAGCAGCTCCAATATAGCCAATGAGCAGTTCTTC.

This chain connects TRBV5-6 to TRBJ1-6; D ambiguous. Germline loops: CDR1 SGHDT, CDR2 YYEEEE. V lost 9 bases and J lost 0, with 10 bases in between. The CDR3 runs to 14 residues. The CDR3 loop is CATSGSSYNSPLHF. The CDR3 DNA is TGTGCCACCTCGGGAAGCTCCTATAATTCACCCCTCCACTTT.

The V call is TRBV19, the J call TRBJ1-2; D not certain. The CDR3 has 14 residues. V lost 1 base to trimming and J lost 4 bases, with 10 bases between them. The germline V gene has CDR1 LNHDA and CDR2 SQIVND (reference sequence). The CDR3 sequence: CASSIGTGIYGYTF. For the CDR3, the DNA is TGTGCCAGTAGTATAGGGACTGGGATCTATGGCTACACCTTC. The whole variable domain, filled in from reference TRBV19 and TRBJ1-2, reads DGGITQSPKYLFRKEGQNVTLSCEQNLNHDAMYWYRQDPGQGLRLIYYSQIVNDFQKGDIAEGYSVSREKKESFPLTVTSAQKNPTAFYLCASSIGTGIYGYTFGSGTRLTVV.